These 26 T cell receptor beta chains were all obtained from the same sample, sequenced in a study of OX40 agonist ivuxolimab in advanced cancers. The protocol was immunoSEQ multiplex PCR, while the TCRdb copy is restricted to in-frame clones and leaves out a portion. The sample carries about 19,000 clones, 74% recorded once. The material sequenced was CD4+ or CD8+ T cells sorted from blood, taken in a trial of the OX40 agonist ivuxolimab. The receptors derive from an adult with an advanced solid tumor such as melanoma, head and neck, liver or kidney cancer.

This clone has more than one count but fewer than ten. This chain joins TRBV5-5 and TRBJ1-2; D may be TRBD1 (5 bases). Germline CDR1 and CDR2: SGHKS and YYEKEE (reference sequence). The CDR3 spans 14 residues. V gave up 1 base and J gave up 5 bases, with 12 bases separating them. The CDR3 region is CASSLSGTEYGYTF. CDR3 bases: TGTGCCAGCAGCTTGTCAGGGACGGAATATGGCTACACCTTC. Full variable domain (rest looked up from reference TRBV5-5 and TRBJ1-2): DAGVTQSPTHLIKTRGQQVTLRCSPISGHKSVSWYQQVLGQGPQFIFQYYEKEERGRGNFPDRFSARQFPNYSSELNVNALLLGDSALYLCASSLSGTEYGYTFGSGTRLTVV.

The chain couples TRBV9 to TRBJ2-1, with 8 bases fitting TRBD2. This CDR3 has 15 amino acids. V trimming: 3 bases; J trimming: 4 bases; junction bases outside the gene matches: 6. The V gene's germline CDR1 is SGDLS and CDR2 YYNGEE. CDR3 residues: CASSESGSLYNEQFF. In DNA form, the CDR3 reads TGTGCCAGCAGCGAAAGCGGGAGTTTGTACAATGAGCAGTTCTTC.

The J gene is TRBJ2-5, the V gene TRBV28; 11 bases agree with TRBD1. The DNA end favors TRBJ2-7, so the J call may be wrong. Germline V gene data show CDR1 as MDHEN and CDR2 as SYDVKM. This CDR3 contains 14 residues. CDR3 sequence reads: CASSSGQGAYEQYF. The CDR3 nucleotides are TGTGCCAGCAGTTCGGGACAGGGGGCCTACGAGCAGTACTTC.

V is TRBV6-6 and J is TRBJ2-7; D may match TRBD1 or TRBD2 (5 bases each). The V end was cut by 6 bases, the J end by 2 bases, with 14 bases between. The length of the CDR3 is 14 residues. Germline CDR1 and CDR2: MNHNY and SVGAGI (reference sequence). CDR3 residues: CASRYSGSTYEQYF. Written as DNA, the CDR3 is TGTGCCAGCAGATATTCAGGGAGTACCTACGAGCAGTACTTC.

The V and J genes are TRBV27 and TRBJ2-7; 8 bases are a match to TRBD2. V shed 5 bases, J shed 0 bases, and the junction held 6 bases outside the gene matches. The CDR3 length is 15 residues. Germline values: CDR1 MNHEY, CDR2 SMNVEV (reference sequence). As DNA, the CDR3 is TGTGCCAGCAGTCCCGCCGGGACTAGCTCCTACGAGCAGTACTTC. Translation: CASSPAGTSSYEQYF.

This clone was detected once. The chain carries TRBV2 and TRBJ1-2; tentative D call: TRBD1 (5 bases). CDR3 length equals 16 residues. The V gene lost 7 bases and the J gene lost 0 bases, with 18 bases spanning the gap. Germline CDR1 reads SNHLY; CDR2 reads FYNNEI. The CDR3 loop reads CASKLPRELANYGYTF. Here the CDR3 DNA reads TGTGCCAGCAAACTCCCCAGGGAGTTAGCTAACTATGGCTACACCTTC.

CDR3 nucleotides: TGTGCCAGCAGCAAAGACAGGGACAGCAGGAACACCGGGGAGCTGTTTTTT. Its translation is CASSKDRDSRNTGELFF. The gene calls are TRBV21-1 and TRBJ2-2; the table assigns TRBD1, which was not confirmed against the DNA. TRBV21-1 is tagged as a pseudogene. The CDR3 totals 17 residues.

This clone was seen only once. The V gene is TRBV11-2, the J gene TRBJ1-1; no reliable D call. Germline V gene sequence: CDR1 SGHAT, CDR2 FQNNGV. The V gene lost 3 bases and the J gene lost 5 bases, with 10 bases spanning the gap. CDR3 length: 13 amino acids. CDR3 DNA: TGTGCCAGCAGCTTGGCCCTTTGGACTGAAGCTTTCTTT. Translation gives CASSLALWTEAFF.

In its sample, this clone was seen once. The chain has TRBV5-5 and TRBJ1-4; unclear D gene. Germline CDR1 is SGHKS and CDR2 is YYEKEE (reference sequence). This CDR3 contains 15 residues. V lost 4 bases to trimming and J lost 8 bases, with 18 bases between them. CDR3 region: CASSPSLVNGEKLFF. The CDR3 nucleotides read TGTGCCAGCAGCCCCTCTCTGGTCAACGGGGAAAAACTGTTTTTT.

The V call is TRBV30, the J call TRBJ2-7; D remains unclear. The CDR3 sequence is 13 residues long. The V and J ends lost 0 bases and 5 bases respectively, with 11 bases between them. Germline V CDR1 and CDR2: GTSNPN, SVGIG (reference sequence). CDR3 DNA: TGTGCCTGGAGTGTGGGTCGGGCCCACGAGCAGTACTTC. It yields the protein CAWSVGRAHEQYF. The entire variable domain, with the rest obtained from reference TRBV30 and TRBJ2-7, is as follows: SQTIHQWPATLVQPVGSPLSLECTVEGTSNPNLYWYRQAAGRGLQLLFYSVGIGQISSEVPQNLSASRPQDRQFILSSKKLLLSDSGFYLCAWSVGRAHEQYFGPGTRLTVT.

V gene TRBV29-1 combines with J gene TRBJ2-3; D is possibly TRBD1 (5 bases). Germline V CDR1 and CDR2: SQVTM, ANQGSEA. The CDR3 runs 13 residues. Deletions cut 5 bases from V and 1 base from J, with 10 bases between. CDR3 nucleotides: TGCAGCGTTTGGGCAGGGCGCACAGATACGCAGTATTTT. It yields the protein CSVWAGRTDTQYF.

This clone has a single count. This chain joins TRBV23-1 and TRBJ2-1; D is uncertain. TRBV23-1 is an ORF, and what it does is uncertain. Trimming removed 7 bases at V and 4 bases at J, with 14 bases between. The CDR3 extends over 14 amino acids. Written as DNA, the CDR3 is TGCGCCAGCACCAATCACCTCGTATACAATGAGCAGTTCTTC. Translation gives CASTNHLVYNEQFF.

This chain links TRBV6-1 with TRBJ2-3; 8 nucleotides agree with TRBD2. Germline lookup yields CDR1 MNHNS and CDR2 SASEGT. V dropped 1 base and J dropped 4; count of bases not matched to a gene: 10. CDR3 length equals 17 residues. In DNA form, the CDR3 reads TGTGCCAGCAGTGAAGATGTCGAGAGCGGGGGCTCAGATACGCAGTATTTT. This encodes CASSEDVESGGSDTQYF.

This clone was seen a few times. V and J are TRBV27 and TRBJ2-1; no firm D call. V was shortened by 4 bases and J by 8 bases, with 18 bases between the two germline ends. In germline, CDR1 is MNHEY, CDR2 SMNVEV (reference sequence). The CDR3 loop spans 15 amino acids. The CDR3 DNA follows: TGTGCCAGCAGTTCGCTAGTGCTCCGGGTCGATGAGCAGTTCTTC. This translates into CASSSLVLRVDEQFF.

The V and J genes are TRBV6-6 and TRBJ2-7; possible D gene TRBD1, 6 bases. This CDR3 comprises 16 residues. V lost 1 base and J lost 3, with 16 bases in between. The germline gives CDR1 MNHNY, CDR2 SVGAGI (reference sequence). CDR3 sequence reads: CASSYLDRFLSYEQYF. Here the CDR3 DNA reads TGTGCCAGCAGTTACTTAGACAGGTTCCTGAGCTACGAGCAGTACTTC.

The V call is TRBV12-5, the J call TRBJ1-1, with D maybe TRBD1 (6 bases). The CDR3 consists of 14 residues. Germline V CDR1 and CDR2: LGHNT, FRNRAP. V gave up 0 bases and J gave up 4 bases, with 9 bases separating them. CDR3 in DNA: TGTGCTAGTGGTTTGGTACGGGACATCACTGAAGCTTTCTTT. Translating it yields CASGLVRDITEAFF.

The rearrangement joins TRBV29-1 to TRBJ2-7, with D possibly being TRBD1 (6 bases). CDR1 and CDR2 from the germline V gene are SQVTM and ANQGSEA. The ends were cut back, 6 bases at V and 1 base at J, with 13 bases in the middle. This CDR3 comprises 13 residues. CDR3 sequence: CSVRTGLSYEQYF. The CDR3 DNA follows: TGCAGCGTGCGTACAGGGTTATCCTACGAGCAGTACTTC.

This chain links TRBV5-1 with TRBJ2-7; 7 bases agree with TRBD1. Germline assignment: CDR1 SGHRS and CDR2 YFSETQ. The CDR3 is 13 residues long. The trim removed 4 bases at V and 3 bases at J, leaving 4 bases unmatched. As DNA, the CDR3 is TGCGCCAGCAGCCTGGACAGGAACTACGAGCAGTACTTC. Amino acid sequence: CASSLDRNYEQYF.

This clone has a single count. The rearrangement uses TRBV6-1 and TRBJ2-1, with 7 bases fitting TRBD2. The J segment lost 4 bases and the V segment lost 3 bases, leaving 3 bases of the junction unmatched. Germline CDR1 MNHNS, CDR2 SASEGT. This CDR3 region has 14 residues. CDR3 nucleotide sequence: TGTGCCAGCAGTGATGGCGGGAGTTACAATGAGCAGTTCTTC. It specifies CASSDGGSYNEQFF.

The chain recombines TRBV4-1 with TRBJ1-2, with 11 positions matching TRBD1. After removal of 0 bases from V and 4 bases from J, the junction contained 10 bases not matched to a gene. The CDR3 is 18 amino acids. The germline V gene has CDR1 MGHRA and CDR2 YSYEKL. CDR3 loop: CASSQDVDRGHLAYGYTF. The CDR3, as DNA: TGCGCCAGCAGCCAAGATGTGGACAGGGGGCATTTGGCCTATGGCTACACCTTC.

V and J are TRBV2 and TRBJ1-6, with 12 bases matching TRBD1. This CDR3 comprises 18 residues. Unmatched junction bases numbered 12, after V lost 8 bases and J lost 4 bases. The germline CDR1 and CDR2 sequences are SNHLY and FYNNEI. CDR3 coding DNA: TGTGCCAGCGAATCCCGGGACAGGGGGCGGGATTATAATTCACCCCTCCACTTT. It specifies CASESRDRGRDYNSPLHF.

In regard to this clone: At one end, the junction sequence differs from germline, possibly due to a read error. The V and J genes are TRBV29-1 and TRBJ2-7; 7 bases agree with TRBD1. CDR1 is SQVTM and CDR2 is ANQGSEA in the germline V gene. The CDR3 is 14 amino acids. Here the CDR3 reads CSVEGGPSSYEQYF. CDR3 DNA sequence: TGCAGCGTAGAAGGGGGCCCCAGCTCCTACGAGCAGTACTTC.

This clone was counted between two and nine times. The rearrangement joins TRBV2 to TRBJ2-1; maybe TRBD2 (6 bases). The CDR3 is 15 amino acids. From germline, CDR1 is SNHLY and CDR2 FYNNEI. Between the trimmed V and J ends, which lost 4 bases and 6 bases, there was a span of 16 bases. CDR3 loop: CASSGLHGGGNEQFF. The CDR3 coding sequence is TGTGCCAGCAGTGGACTCCATGGGGGAGGCAATGAGCAGTTCTTC.

The rearrangement links TRBV7-6 to TRBJ2-6; unclear D gene. CDR1 is SGHVS and CDR2 is FNYEAQ in the germline V gene. Trimming took off 4 bases at V and 1 base at J, with 8 bases between the two ends. This CDR3 is 15 amino acids long. CDR3 protein: CASSSIFSGANVLTF. The CDR3 DNA reads as TGTGCCAGCAGCTCCATCTTTTCTGGGGCCAACGTCCTGACTTTC.

The chain couples TRBV10-3 to TRBJ2-5, with D unresolved. The J call is uncertain, as TRBJ2-7 better fits the DNA end. This CDR3 has 13 amino acids. The germline CDR1 and CDR2 sequences are ENHRY and SYGVKD. The CDR3 DNA sequence: TGTGCCATCAGTGACGGCCTGGAGTACGAGCAGTACTTC. Translating gives CAISDGLEYEQYF.

This clone was recorded only once. The chain has TRBV6-4 and TRBJ2-1; the D gene could be TRBD1 or TRBD2 (6 bases each). The CDR3 covers 15 residues. Between the trimmed V and J ends, which lost 4 bases and 4 bases, there was a span of 14 bases. Germline lookup yields CDR1 MRHNA and CDR2 SNTAGT. As DNA, the CDR3 is TGTGCCAGCAGTGGCGAGTCGGGGGCTTACAATGAGCAGTTCTTC. It specifies CASSGESGAYNEQFF.